These 19 T cell receptor beta chains came from one sample sequenced in a study of T cells after yellow fever vaccination. A single record per CDR3 protein comes from TCRdb applying MiXCR to the 5' RACE reads. The sample holds some 670,000 distinct CDR3 sequences, roughly 12% seen once. Here the sequenced sample was PBMCs, taken on the day of the yellow fever booster vaccination. The receptors come from a man aged 30-40 years who received the YFV17D yellow fever vaccine.

The chain carries TRBV9 and TRBJ2-1, with a tentative D call TRBD2 (6 bases). Germline CDR1 reads SGDLS; CDR2 reads YYNGEE. Trimming shortened V by 2 bases and J by 2 bases, and 11 bases separated the two germline ends. The CDR3 runs 15 residues. For the CDR3, the DNA is TGTGCCAGCAGCGTCCTAGCGACTCCCTACAATGAGCAGTTCTTC. Its translation: CASSVLATPYNEQFF.

This clonotype was picked up a small number of times. V is TRBV2 and J is TRBJ2-1; D gene unclear. This CDR3 region has 13 residues. Trimming cost V 0 bases and J 3 bases, with 3 bases left between them. From germline, CDR1 is SNHLY and CDR2 FYNNEI. The CDR3 nucleotides read TGTGCCAGCAGTGAAGCCATCTACAATGAGCAGTTCTTC. It encodes CASSEAIYNEQFF.

The sample holds a few counts of this clonotype. The CDR3 loop is CAWSWLAGNPPFF. Here the CDR3 DNA reads TGTGCCTGGAGTTGGCTAGCGGGAAATCCCCCGTTCTTC. The chain carries TRBV30 and TRBJ2-1; 9 nucleotides agree with TRBD2. The CDR3 sequence is 13 residues long. Trimming removed 2 bases from V and 15 bases from J; junction bases left unmatched: 11. Germline CDR1 is GTSNPN and CDR2 is SVGIG (reference sequence).

This clonotype was detected a few times. V and J are TRBV6-5 and TRBJ2-6; no definite D call. V was clipped by 1 base and J by 4 bases, with 8 bases between them. The CDR3 is 15 residues long. Germline loops: CDR1 MNHEY, CDR2 SVGAGI. The CDR3 spells CASSYFPSGANVLTF. In DNA, the CDR3 is TGTGCCAGCAGTTACTTCCCCTCGGGGGCCAACGTCCTGACTTTC.

This clonotype was seen only a few times. This rearrangement joins TRBV4-3 to TRBJ2-3, with D possibly matching TRBD2 (6 bases). CDR3 size: 15 residues. Germline V CDR1 and CDR2: LGHNA, YSLEER. Trimming removed 4 bases at V and 2 bases at J, with 13 bases between. The chain's CDR3 is CASSRRLDFTDTQYF. Here the CDR3 DNA reads TGCGCCAGCAGCCGAAGACTAGACTTCACAGATACGCAGTATTTT.

Turning to this clonotype: A read error may be the cause here, since a much bigger clone is one base away. The chain has TRBV10-3 and TRBJ2-3, with D unclear. The CDR3 loop spans 11 amino acids. CDR1 is ENHRY and CDR2 is SYGVKD in the germline V gene. The CDR3 region is CASQRENTHYF. In DNA form, the CDR3 reads TGTGCCTCCCAAAGAGAGAATACGCATTATTTT.

This clonotype was observed at least ten times. The V and J genes are TRBV6-2 or TRBV6-3 and TRBJ2-5; no definite D call. V lost 7 bases and J lost 4, with 16 bases in between. Germline V gene sequence: CDR1 MNHEY, CDR2 SVGEGT. The CDR3 sequence is 14 residues long. CDR3 sequence reads: CASKVGGGLETQYF. The CDR3 nucleotides read TGTGCCAGCAAGGTGGGCGGCGGCTTAGAGACCCAGTACTTC.

The chain combines TRBV11-3 with TRBJ2-7; D is uncertain. CDR1 is SGHNT and CDR2 is YENEEA in the germline V gene. The CDR3 has 13 residues. The V gene lost 0 bases and the J gene lost 3 bases, with 6 bases spanning the gap. The CDR3 here is CASSLETGYEQYF. The CDR3 nucleotides read TGTGCCAGCAGCTTAGAGACGGGCTACGAGCAGTACTTC.

As concerns this clonotype: A much bigger clone sits one base away, suggesting this may be a read error. The chain is built from TRBV7-2 and TRBJ2-1; D is tentatively TRBD1 or TRBD2 (5 bases each). This CDR3 comprises 13 residues. Per the germline V gene, CDR1 is SGHTA and CDR2 is FQGNSA. Deletions cut 2 bases from V and 9 bases from J, with 11 bases between. CDR3 sequence reads: CASSLRRGVEQFF. CDR3 DNA sequence: TGTGCCAGCAGCTTAAGGAGAGGGGTTGAGCAGTTCTTC. The variable domain in full, completed from reference TRBV7-2 and TRBJ2-1, reads GAGVSQSPSNKVTEKGKDVELRCDPISGHTALYWYRQSLGQGLEFLIYFQGNSAPDKSGLPSDRFSAERTGGSVSTLTIQRTQQEDSAVYLCASSLRRGVEQFFGPGTRLTVL.

The rearrangement links TRBV20-1 to TRBJ2-1; 10 nucleotides align to TRBD2. With 3 bases clipped from V and 5 bases from J, the junction kept 7 bases outside the gene matches. CDR1 and CDR2 (germline): DFQATT, SNEGSKA (reference sequence). The CDR3 consists of 15 residues. CDR3 in DNA: TGCAGTGCTAGGGGCTTTCTAGCGGGAGACAATGAGCAGTTCTTC. Protein: CSARGFLAGDNEQFF.

This clonotype appeared once. This chain links TRBV12-3 or TRBV12-4 with TRBJ2-1, with TRBD2 identical over 11 bases. V lost 3 bases to trimming and J lost 0 bases; unmatched junction nucleotides: 10. This CDR3 comprises 19 residues. Written as DNA, the CDR3 is TGTGCCAGCAGTTTCATTGGGACTAGCGGACAGAGCTCCTACAATGAGCAGTTCTTC. Amino acid sequence: CASSFIGTSGQSSYNEQFF.

This clonotype was picked up a small number of times. The chain employs TRBV20-1 and TRBJ1-1, with 8 bases fitting TRBD1. Germline loops: CDR1 DFQATT, CDR2 SNEGSKA (reference sequence). The junction had 5 bases not matched to a gene; V was cut back by 1 base and J by 1 base. The CDR3 is 15 residues long. CDR3 sequence reads: CSARAAGTGNTEAFF. CDR3 nucleotide sequence: TGCAGTGCTAGAGCTGCCGGGACAGGGAACACTGAAGCTTTCTTT.

This sequence joins TRBV7-8 and TRBJ2-5, with a possible D match to TRBD2 (5 bases). V lost 6 bases, J lost 5 bases, and 22 bases lay in between. Germline CDR1 and CDR2: SGHVS and FQNEAQ. There are 16 residues in the CDR3. The CDR3 loop reads CASRYQPSLTGETQYF. CDR3 DNA: TGTGCCAGCAGATACCAACCAAGTCTAACGGGGGAGACCCAGTACTTC.

This clonotype appeared a few times. The CDR3 sequence: CASSHLAGGSYEQYF. In DNA, the CDR3 is TGCGCCAGCAGCCACCTAGCGGGAGGCTCCTACGAGCAGTACTTC. The chain combines TRBV4-3 with TRBJ2-7; 11 bases are a match to TRBD2. Losses at the gene ends were 3 bases for V and 0 bases for J; bases not matched to a gene: 1. Germline V gene sequence: CDR1 LGHNA, CDR2 YSLEER. The CDR3 sequence is 15 residues long.

This clonotype was found many times. V usage is TRBV20-1 and J usage is TRBJ2-5, with 11 positions matching TRBD2. Germline CDR1 is DFQATT and CDR2 is SNEGSKA (reference sequence). The CDR3 runs 14 residues. J was trimmed by 5 bases and V by 6 bases; bases with no gene match: 8. CDR3 protein: CSASPTSGSETQYF. CDR3 nucleotide sequence: TGCAGTGCGTCCCCCACTAGCGGGAGCGAGACCCAGTACTTC.

This clonotype occurred a few times. The chain recombines TRBV29-1 with TRBJ2-4; D is unclear. Germline loops: CDR1 SQVTM, CDR2 ANQGSEA. Between the trimmed V and J ends, which lost 3 bases and 0 bases, there was a span of 12 bases. The CDR3 is 15 residues long. The CDR3 DNA follows: TGCAGCGTTGAGCCCCCCAACTTAGCCAAAAACATTCAGTACTTC. This codes for CSVEPPNLAKNIQYF.

J is TRBJ2-7 and V is TRBV7-2; D is perhaps TRBD2 (5 bases). This CDR3 spans 14 amino acids. Trimming removed 2 bases at V and 5 bases at J, with 13 bases between. The germline V gene has CDR1 SGHTA and CDR2 FQGNSA. CDR3 nucleotides: TGTGCCAGCAGCTTATTACGGGGTAGCAACGAGCAGTACTTC. Amino acids: CASSLLRGSNEQYF. The entire variable domain, with the rest obtained from reference TRBV7-2 and TRBJ2-7, is as follows: GAGVSQSPSNKVTEKGKDVELRCDPISGHTALYWYRQSLGQGLEFLIYFQGNSAPDKSGLPSDRFSAERTGGSVSTLTIQRTQQEDSAVYLCASSLLRGSNEQYFGPGTRLTVT.

The sample holds a few counts of this clonotype. The chain joins TRBV20-1 to TRBJ2-3, with 8 positions matching TRBD2. CDR1 and CDR2 (germline): DFQATT, SNEGSKA (reference sequence). This CDR3 region has 14 residues. V gave up 6 bases and J gave up 3 bases; unmatched junction bases: 8. CDR3 region: CSARSGSTTDTQYF. The CDR3 nucleotides are TGCAGTGCAAGGAGCGGGAGCACTACAGATACGCAGTATTTT.

This clonotype was seen more than once but under ten times. The DNA for the CDR3 is TGTGCCAGCAGCTTAGATGGGACCAATACTGAAAAACTGTTTTTT. Translated, it gives CASSLDGTNTEKLFF. V and J are TRBV7-9 and TRBJ1-4; D perhaps matches TRBD1 (5 bases). V dropped 1 base and J dropped 7 bases, with 13 bases sitting between them. The CDR3 is 15 amino acids. Germline lookup yields CDR1 SEHNR and CDR2 FQNEAQ (reference sequence). The whole variable domain, remainder taken from reference TRBV7-9 and TRBJ1-4, is DTGVSQNPRHKITKRGQNVTFRCDPISEHNRLYWYRQTLGQGPEFLTYFQNEAQLEKSRLLSDRFSAERPKGSFSTLEIQRTEQGDSAMYLCASSLDGTNTEKLFFGSGTQLSVL.